These 3 T cell receptor beta chains were sequenced from one sample in a study of T-cell memory formation after mild COVID-19. Using its own MiXCR run on the 5' RACE reads, TCRdb lists one record per CDR3 protein. Of roughly 130,000 distinct CDR3 sequences detected, about 6.5% appear once; the ten largest clones hold about 2.2%. Material for sequencing was PBMCs or a T cell subset sorted from them (not recorded which). All receptors come from an adult woman who had mild COVID-19 (a few samples of this study predate the infection). Cell type and time point are not known.

There are a few counts of this clonotype. V usage is TRBV12-3 or TRBV12-4 and J usage is TRBJ1-5, with TRBD1 matching 10 bases. This CDR3 region has 16 residues. Germline trimming cut 6 bases from V and 2 bases from J; bases unmatched to any gene: 7. The CDR3 sequence is CASRPGQGRGNQPQHF. CDR3 in DNA: TGTGCCAGCAGACCGGGACAGGGGAGAGGCAATCAGCCCCAGCATTTT.

In this sample, this clonotype turned up a few times. The V and J genes are TRBV29-1 and TRBJ2-7; D is perhaps TRBD1 or TRBD2 (5 bases each). The germline V gene encodes CDR1 SQVTM and CDR2 ANQGSEA. V was cut by 8 bases and J by 6 bases, with 20 bases left in between. The CDR3 loop spans 13 amino acids. CDR3 residues: CSFLRGRGLEQYF. The CDR3 DNA follows: TGCAGCTTCCTCCGGGGCCGCGGGCTCGAGCAGTACTTC.

The genes are TRBV20-1 and TRBJ2-1; 7 bases align to TRBD2. The CDR3 totals 13 residues. After removal of 6 bases from V and 6 bases from J, the junction contained 8 bases not matched to a gene. CDR1 DFQATT and CDR2 SNEGSKA come from the germline V gene (reference sequence). The CDR3 DNA is TGCAGTGCCGACGGACTAGGAGTCAATGAGCAGTTCTTC. Translation: CSADGLGVNEQFF.